This T cell receptor beta chain comes out of a study of blood T cell repertoires in COVID-19. The wider study: Material from acute and convalescent COVID-19 was sourced from the United States, Italy and Spain.

Participants were aged roughly 18 to 100 years from roughly 25 US areas. Original processing methods: Amplification with reference gene primers provided the estimates of nucleated cell counts. Assay used: immunoSEQ multiplex PCR; TCRdb lists only in-frame clones, some missing. The V and J calls and clone size were taken over from that table, and D and trimming were inferred from the DNA. Of 350,000 to 450,000 clones in the sample, approximately 89% are singletons; the top ten hold more than 0.85%. This clone has a single count. The CDR3 length is 13 residues. V shed 6 bases and J shed 4 bases, with 12 bases lying between them. Germline values: CDR1 MNHEY, CDR2 SVGEGT.

The chain joins TRBV6-2 or TRBV6-3 to TRBJ1-2, with D possibly TRBD1 on 6 matching bases. This TCR was recovered from a woman aged 40 to 50 who had been exposed to COVID-19. The material sequenced was PBMCs or T cells enriched from blood (not recorded which). This CDR3 reads CASRPTGSYGYTF. The CDR3 nucleotides read TGTGCCAGCAGGCCTACAGGGTCCTATGGCTACACCTTC.